What follows are 6 T cell receptor beta chains derived from one specimen sequenced in a study of blood T cell repertoires in COVID-19. Profiling relied on immunoSEQ multiplex PCR, and the TCRdb table lists in-frame clones only, not all of them. Of about 250,000 clones listed, 85% are singletons. Source material: peripheral blood. All receptors derive from a man aged 45-65 years with COVID-19, enrolled during active disease.

A single count supports this clone. This chain uses TRBV30 with TRBJ2-7; 9 bases fit TRBD1. The CDR3 is made up of 14 amino acids. Per the germline V gene, CDR1 is GTSNPN and CDR2 is SVGIG (reference sequence). V gave up 5 bases and J gave up 2 bases; unmatched junction bases: 7. CDR3 bases: TGTGCCTGGGACCTGGGGACAGGGCCCTACGAGCAGTACTTC. Translated, it gives CAWDLGTGPYEQYF.

The V gene is TRBV5-6, the J gene TRBJ1-4, with 10 bases fitting TRBD1. This CDR3 region has 14 residues. The germline gives CDR1 SGHDT, CDR2 YYEEEE. J lost 8 bases, V lost 5 bases, and 6 bases had no gene match. The CDR3 protein is CASSLGTGEEKLFF. DNA for the CDR3: TGTGCCAGCAGTCTGGGGACAGGGGAGGAAAAACTGTTTTTT.

This chain uses TRBV19 with TRBJ2-5; D may be TRBD2 (7 bases). CDR1 and CDR2 (germline): LNHDA, SQIVND (reference sequence). V gave up 3 bases and J gave up 5 bases, with 10 bases separating them. The CDR3 consists of 13 residues. The DNA for the CDR3 is TGTGCCAGTAGTATGGGGGGGCTGGAGACCCAGTACTTC. Its translation: CASSMGGLETQYF.

The V call is TRBV5-1, the J call TRBJ2-2, with 12 bases lining up with TRBD1. Trimming cost V 3 bases and J 10 bases; bases outside gene matches: 4. This CDR3 region has 14 residues. Germline V gene lookup returns CDR1 SGHRS and CDR2 YFSETQ. The CDR3 coding sequence is TGCGCCAGCAGCTGGGACAGGGGGCACGTGGAGCTGTTTTTT. Translating gives CASSWDRGHVELFF.

J is TRBJ1-6 and V is TRBV6-5, with D tentatively TRBD1 (6 bases). The CDR3 consists of 15 residues. Trimming cost V 0 bases and J 7 bases, with 10 bases left between them. CDR1 MNHEY and CDR2 SVGAGI come from the germline V gene. This CDR3 reads CASSYSRDINSPLHF. CDR3 in DNA: TGTGCCAGCAGTTACTCGAGGGACATAAATTCACCCCTCCACTTT.

The chain couples TRBV5-1 to TRBJ2-7; a possible D gene is TRBD1 (5 bases). The CDR3 loop spans 15 amino acids. The ends were cut back, 0 bases at V and 1 base at J, with 11 bases in the middle. From germline, CDR1 is SGHRS and CDR2 YFSETQ. This CDR3 is CASSLGRGPSYEQYF. The CDR3 region has the DNA TGCGCCAGCAGCTTGGGTAGGGGCCCGTCCTACGAGCAGTACTTC. Filled out from reference TRBV5-1 and TRBJ2-7, the complete variable domain reads KAGVTQTPRYLIKTRGQQVTLSCSPISGHRSVSWYQQTPGQGLQFLFEYFSETQRNKGNFPGRFSGRQFSNSRSEMNVSTLELGDSALYLCASSLGRGPSYEQYFGPGTRLTVT.